This T cell receptor (beta chain) emerged from a study of patients and donors after allogeneic stem cell transplantation. MiXCR, run by TCRdb on the RT-PCR reads, gives a single entry per CDR3 protein. The repertoire includes some 880,000 distinct CDR3 sequences, 18% of them detected once, and around 6% sits in the top ten. This clonotype has more than one count but fewer than ten. The sequencing sample was made of blood, either unsorted or a sorted T cell fraction (not recorded which). The clonotype originates from a human donor who was either an allogeneic HSCT recipient or a stem cell or donor lymphocyte infusion donor (not recorded which). It is not recorded whose cells these are; they may come from a transplant donor.

Here the CDR3 reads CASSVALASNEQFF. The CDR3 nucleotides read TGTGCCAGCAGCGTAGCACTAGCGAGCAATGAGCAGTTCTTC. The V call is TRBV9, the J call TRBJ2-1, with TRBD2 matching over 7 bases. V lost 0 bases to trimming and J lost 6 bases; unmatched junction nucleotides: 3. CDR1 SGDLS and CDR2 YYNGEE come from the germline V gene. This CDR3 spans 14 amino acids.